These 17 T cell receptor beta chains came from one sample sequenced in a study of blood T cell repertoires in COVID-19. TCRdb's copy holds only in-frame clones and misses some; the assay was immunoSEQ multiplex PCR. This repertoire shows about 69,000 clones, more than 80% found once; its top ten account for more than 10%. The sequenced sample consisted of peripheral blood. These receptors were obtained from a man in his fifties or sixties with COVID-19, enrolled during active disease.

The chain employs TRBV10-3 and TRBJ2-1; 7 nucleotides line up with TRBD1. CDR3 length: 16 residues. From germline, CDR1 is ENHRY and CDR2 SYGVKD. V was clipped by 6 bases and J by 2 bases; unmatched bases: 10. The CDR3 here is CAISRGSQGPYNEQFF. CDR3 nucleotide sequence: TGTGCCATCAGCAGGGGTTCACAGGGGCCCTACAATGAGCAGTTCTTC.

The rearrangement uses TRBV19 and TRBJ1-3; D is possibly TRBD1 (6 bases). V gave up 3 bases and J gave up 0 bases, with 24 bases separating them. The CDR3 spans 20 residues. CDR1 is LNHDA, CDR2 SQIVND, per germline (reference sequence). The CDR3 here is CASSMSASGALLSSGNTIYF. The CDR3 nucleotides read TGTGCCAGTAGTATGAGTGCGTCAGGGGCGCTCCTAAGCTCTGGAAACACCATATATTTT.

The V and J genes are TRBV5-1 and TRBJ2-5; 11 nucleotides align to TRBD2. CDR3 length: 15 amino acids. The germline CDR1 and CDR2 sequences are SGHRS and YFSETQ. V shed 5 bases and J 2 bases; nucleotides not matched to a gene: 5. CDR3 nucleotides: TGCGCCAGCAGAGAAATAGCGGGGGGGCAAGAGACCCAGTACTTC. Amino acid sequence: CASREIAGGQETQYF. Based on the CDR3 plus reference TRBV5-1 and TRBJ2-5, the full variable domain is KAGVTQTPRYLIKTRGQQVTLSCSPISGHRSVSWYQQTPGQGLQFLFEYFSETQRNKGNFPGRFSGRQFSNSRSEMNVSTLELGDSALYLCASREIAGGQETQYFGPGTRLLVL.

The CDR3, as DNA: TGTGCCAGCAGTTCAATTTCGGAGGGAGGCTATGGCTACACCTTC. It yields the protein CASSSISEGGYGYTF. The rearrangement uses TRBV27 and TRBJ1-2; D gene ambiguous. Trimming shortened V by 4 bases and J by 4 bases, and 16 bases separated the two germline ends. The length of the CDR3 is 15 residues. Per the germline V gene, CDR1 is MNHEY and CDR2 is SMNVEV (reference sequence).

The J gene is TRBJ1-2, the V gene TRBV29-1; a weak D match, TRBD1 (6 bases). Between the trimmed V and J ends, which lost 6 bases and 6 bases, there was a span of 11 bases. This CDR3 comprises 11 residues. Looked up from germline, CDR1 is SQVTM and CDR2 is ANQGSEA. The CDR3 loop is CSVLTGNGYTF. As DNA, the CDR3 is TGCAGCGTACTAACAGGGAATGGCTACACCTTC.

This chain joins TRBV9 and TRBJ2-3, with 10 bases fitting TRBD2. The germline V gene has CDR1 SGDLS and CDR2 YYNGEE. CDR3 length: 17 residues. Trimming at V came to 0 bases and at J to 2 bases, leaving 6 bases not matched to a gene. The CDR3 nucleotides are TGTGCCAGCAGCGTAGTAGGTAGCGGGGGGACCACAGATACGCAGTATTTT. Translation: CASSVVGSGGTTDTQYF.

The J gene is TRBJ2-1, the V gene TRBV15; 8 bases are a match to TRBD1. CDR1 is LNHNV, CDR2 YYDKDF, per germline (reference sequence). The CDR3 covers 13 residues. Losses at the gene ends were 5 bases for V and 6 bases for J; bases not matched to a gene: 3. The CDR3 nucleotides read TGTGCCACCAGCTTTGACAGGGGCAATGAGCAGTTCTTC. Translated: CATSFDRGNEQFF.

The gene calls are TRBV6-6 and TRBJ1-1; D perhaps matches TRBD1 (6 bases). V was clipped by 4 bases and J by 5 bases, with 14 bases between them. Germline V gives CDR1 MNHNY, CDR2 SVGAGI (reference sequence). CDR3 length: 14 amino acids. The CDR3 coding sequence is TGTGCCAGCAGTTTCTCAGGGGCGGGGACTGAAGCTTTCTTT. Translation gives CASSFSGAGTEAFF.

The J gene is TRBJ1-2, the V gene TRBV29-1; D is uncertain. The CDR3 has 13 residues. CDR1 is SQVTM, CDR2 ANQGSEA, per germline. Trimming took 5 bases from V and 6 from J, leaving 16 bases between them. The CDR3 region is CSVPKDPGDGYTF. In DNA form, the CDR3 reads TGCAGCGTTCCCAAGGACCCCGGGGATGGCTACACCTTC. Using reference TRBV29-1 and TRBJ1-2 for the parts outside the CDR3, the full variable domain is SAVISQKPSRDICQRGTSLTIQCQVDSQVTMMFWYRQQPGQSLTLIATANQGSEATYESGFVIDKFPISRPNLTFSTLTVSNMSPEDSSIYLCSVPKDPGDGYTFGSGTRLTVV.

This chain links TRBV12-5 with TRBJ2-6, with a weak D call TRBD2 (6 bases). This CDR3 has 17 amino acids. In germline, CDR1 is LGHNT, CDR2 FRNRAP. Trimming took 0 bases from V and 2 from J, leaving 11 bases between them. DNA of the CDR3: TGTGCTAGTGGTTTGGTCCTGGGGACTGCTGGGGCCAACGTCCTGACTTTC. Translated: CASGLVLGTAGANVLTF.

The V call is TRBV5-1, the J call TRBJ2-7, with 7 bases lining up with TRBD1. V lost 7 bases to trimming and J lost 5 bases; unmatched junction nucleotides: 9. This CDR3 spans 13 amino acids. Per the germline V gene, CDR1 is SGHRS and CDR2 is YFSETQ. CDR3: CASRPTGLHEQYF. The CDR3 region has the DNA TGCGCCAGCCGACCGACAGGGCTTCACGAGCAGTACTTC.

The J gene is TRBJ2-6, the V gene TRBV12-5, with 7 positions matching TRBD2. Germline CDR1 and CDR2: LGHNT and FRNRAP. The CDR3 loop spans 18 amino acids. Losses at the gene ends were 0 bases for V and 0 bases for J; bases not matched to a gene: 5. CDR3 DNA sequence: TGTGCTAGTGGTTTGGTGGGGGGAGGGAACTCTGGGGCCAACGTCCTGACTTTC. Encoded protein: CASGLVGGGNSGANVLTF. The variable domain in full, with the rest retrieved from reference TRBV12-5 and TRBJ2-6, is DARVTQTPRHKVTEMGQEVTMRCQPILGHNTVFWYRQTMMQGLELLAYFRNRAPLDDSGMPKDRFSAEMPDATLATLKIQPSEPRDSAVYFCASGLVGGGNSGANVLTFGAGSRLTVL.

The V gene is TRBV30, the J gene TRBJ2-5; 7 bases align to TRBD2. V shed 3 bases and J 5 bases; nucleotides not matched to a gene: 6. The CDR3 has 13 residues. From germline, CDR1 is GTSNPN and CDR2 SVGIG (reference sequence). CDR3 sequence (DNA): TGTGCCTGGAGGTGGGGAGGGAGGGAGACCCAGTACTTC. It translates to CAWRWGGRETQYF.

The V call is TRBV5-1, the J call TRBJ2-3, with 10 bases fitting TRBD2. Trimming at V came to 3 bases and at J to 5 bases, leaving 6 bases not matched to a gene. This CDR3 comprises 15 residues. The V gene's germline CDR1 is SGHRS and CDR2 YFSETQ. CDR3 DNA sequence: TGCGCCAGCAGCTCCAGCGGGGGGGAAGGAGATACGCAGTATTTT. Amino acid sequence: CASSSSGGEGDTQYF.

CDR3 coding DNA: TGTGCCAGCGGGAGAGGCGACACTGAAGCTTTCTTT. Amino acids: CASGRGDTEAFF. The chain joins TRBV6-5 to TRBJ1-1; D is undetermined. The CDR3 has 12 amino acids. CDR1 is MNHEY, CDR2 SVGAGI, per germline. The V gene lost 8 bases and the J gene lost 3 bases, with 10 bases spanning the gap.

In DNA form, the CDR3 reads TGCGCCAGCAGCTTGAAGCGGGGGAACACCGGGGAGCTGTTTTTT. The encoded protein is CASSLKRGNTGELFF. The J gene is TRBJ2-2, the V gene TRBV5-1, with 7 positions matching TRBD2. This CDR3 has 15 residues. The J segment lost 1 base and the V segment lost 1 base, leaving 1 base of the junction unmatched. CDR1 is SGHRS and CDR2 is YFSETQ in the germline V gene.

This clone was recorded once. The rearrangement joins TRBV6-1 to TRBJ1-1, with D tentatively TRBD1 (5 bases). V lost 3 bases and J lost 8, with 7 bases in between. Germline CDR1 and CDR2: MNHNS and SASEGT. The CDR3 runs to 11 residues. The CDR3 is CASSETEEAFF. In DNA, the CDR3 is TGTGCCAGCAGTGAGACAGAGGAAGCTTTCTTT.